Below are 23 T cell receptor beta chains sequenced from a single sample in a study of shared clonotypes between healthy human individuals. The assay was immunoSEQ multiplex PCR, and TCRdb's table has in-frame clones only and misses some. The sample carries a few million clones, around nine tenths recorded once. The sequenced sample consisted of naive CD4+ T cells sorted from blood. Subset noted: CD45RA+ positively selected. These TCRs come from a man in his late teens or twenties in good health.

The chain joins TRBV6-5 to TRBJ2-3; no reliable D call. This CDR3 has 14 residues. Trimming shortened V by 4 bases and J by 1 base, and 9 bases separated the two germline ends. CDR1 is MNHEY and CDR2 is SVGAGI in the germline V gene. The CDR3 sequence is CASSWAGGTDTQYF. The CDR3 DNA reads TGTGCCAGCAGTTGGGCAGGAGGCACAGATACGCAGTATTTT.

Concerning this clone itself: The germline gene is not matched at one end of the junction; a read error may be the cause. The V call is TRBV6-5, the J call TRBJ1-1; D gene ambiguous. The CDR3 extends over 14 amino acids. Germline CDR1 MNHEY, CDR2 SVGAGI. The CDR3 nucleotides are TGTGCCAGCAGACCCCAAGATCGAAACACAGAAGCTTTCTTT. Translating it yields CASRPQDRNTEAFF.

The CDR3 DNA reads TGTGCCAGCAGCTTAAGTGCGGGGGGGCCGCGAGAGCAGTTCTTC. Its protein is CASSLSAGGPREQFF. The chain couples TRBV7-2 to TRBJ2-1, with 9 bases aligning to TRBD2. The trim removed 2 bases at V and 10 bases at J, leaving 9 bases unmatched. This CDR3 comprises 15 residues. Germline CDR1 and CDR2: SGHTA and FQGNSA.

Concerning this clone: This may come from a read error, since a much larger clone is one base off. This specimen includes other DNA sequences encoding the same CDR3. This chain's CDR3 is CASSPAYEQYF. CDR3 DNA: TGTGCCAGCAGCCCCGCCTACGAGCAGTACTTC. The J gene is TRBJ2-7, the V gene TRBV11-2; D ambiguous. V lost 5 bases to trimming and J lost 2 bases, with 4 bases between them. This CDR3 region has 11 residues. Germline loops: CDR1 SGHAT, CDR2 FQNNGV.

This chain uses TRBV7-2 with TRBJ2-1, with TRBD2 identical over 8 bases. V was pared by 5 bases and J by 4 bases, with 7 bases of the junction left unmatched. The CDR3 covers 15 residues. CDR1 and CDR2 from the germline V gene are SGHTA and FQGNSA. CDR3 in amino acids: CASSPPGLEYNEQFF. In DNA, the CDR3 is TGTGCCAGCAGCCCCCCGGGACTAGAGTACAATGAGCAGTTCTTC.

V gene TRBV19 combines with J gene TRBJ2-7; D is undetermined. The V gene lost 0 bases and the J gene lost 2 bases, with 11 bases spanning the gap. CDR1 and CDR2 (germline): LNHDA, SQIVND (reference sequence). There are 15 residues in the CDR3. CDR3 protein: CASSIDPSRTYEQYF. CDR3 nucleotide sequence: TGTGCCAGTAGTATAGATCCCAGCCGGACCTACGAGCAGTACTTC.

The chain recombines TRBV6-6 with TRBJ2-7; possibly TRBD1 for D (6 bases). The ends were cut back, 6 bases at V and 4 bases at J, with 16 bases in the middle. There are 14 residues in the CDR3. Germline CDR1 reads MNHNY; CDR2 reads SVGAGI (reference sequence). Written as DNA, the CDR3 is TGTGCCAGCAGCGTAGGAAGGGGGATGTACGAGCAGTACTTC. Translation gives CASSVGRGMYEQYF.

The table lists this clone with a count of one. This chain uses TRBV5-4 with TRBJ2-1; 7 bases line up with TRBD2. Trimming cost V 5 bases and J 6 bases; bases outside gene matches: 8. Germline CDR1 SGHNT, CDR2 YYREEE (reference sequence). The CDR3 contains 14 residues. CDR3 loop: CASSLGGGTNEQFF. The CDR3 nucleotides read TGTGCCAGCAGTCTGGGGGGGGGAACCAATGAGCAGTTCTTC.

The CDR3 DNA is TGTGCCAGCAGTACCGGGACAGGGTGGACCGGGGAGCTGTTTTTT. It encodes CASSTGTGWTGELFF. The chain carries TRBV6-5 and TRBJ2-2; TRBD1 matches at 9 bases. J was trimmed by 5 bases and V by 5 bases; bases with no gene match: 6. Germline V gives CDR1 MNHEY, CDR2 SVGAGI. CDR3 length: 15 residues.

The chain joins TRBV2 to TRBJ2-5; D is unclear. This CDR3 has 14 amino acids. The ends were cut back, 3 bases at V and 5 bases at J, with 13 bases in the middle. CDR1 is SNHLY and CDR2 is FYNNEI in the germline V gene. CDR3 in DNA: TGTGCCAGCAGTGACCCGAAAGGGATGGAGACCCAGTACTTC. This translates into CASSDPKGMETQYF.

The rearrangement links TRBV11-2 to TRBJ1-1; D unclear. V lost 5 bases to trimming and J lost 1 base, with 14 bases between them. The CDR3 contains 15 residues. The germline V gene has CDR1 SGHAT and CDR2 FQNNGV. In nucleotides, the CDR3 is TGTGCCAGCAGCCGGGTGGGCACGAAGAACACTGAAGCTTTCTTT. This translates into CASSRVGTKNTEAFF.

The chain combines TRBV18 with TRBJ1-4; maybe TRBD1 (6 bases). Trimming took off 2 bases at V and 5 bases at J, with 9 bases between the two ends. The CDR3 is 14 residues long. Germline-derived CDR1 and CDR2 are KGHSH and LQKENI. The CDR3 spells CASSPSGGNEKLFF. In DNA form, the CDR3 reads TGTGCCAGCTCACCATCGGGGGGCAATGAAAAACTGTTTTTT. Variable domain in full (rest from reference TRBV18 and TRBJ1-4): NAGVMQNPRHLVRRRGQEARLRCSPMKGHSHVYWYRQLPEEGLKFMVYLQKENIIDESGMPKERFSAEFPKEGPSILRIQQVVRGDSAAYFCASSPSGGNEKLFFGSGTQLSVL.

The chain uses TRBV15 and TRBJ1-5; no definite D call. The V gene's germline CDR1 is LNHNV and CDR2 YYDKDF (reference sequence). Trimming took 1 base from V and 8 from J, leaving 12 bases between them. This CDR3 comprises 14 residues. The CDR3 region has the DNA TGTGCCACCAGCAGAGGTATTGGTTCGGAGCCCCAGCATTTT. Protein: CATSRGIGSEPQHF.

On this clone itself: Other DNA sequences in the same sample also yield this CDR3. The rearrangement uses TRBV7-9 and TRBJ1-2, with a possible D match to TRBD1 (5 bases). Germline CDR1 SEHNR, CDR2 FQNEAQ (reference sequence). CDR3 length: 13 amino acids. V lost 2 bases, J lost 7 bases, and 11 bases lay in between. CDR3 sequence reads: CASSLLGGSGYTF. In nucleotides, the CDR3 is TGTGCCAGCAGCTTACTGGGGGGGAGTGGCTACACCTTC.

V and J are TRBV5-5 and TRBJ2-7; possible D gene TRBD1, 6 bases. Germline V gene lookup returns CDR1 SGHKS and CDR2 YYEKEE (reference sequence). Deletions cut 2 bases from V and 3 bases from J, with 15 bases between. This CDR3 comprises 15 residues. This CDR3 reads CASSFGGFRDYEQYF. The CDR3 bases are TGTGCCAGCAGCTTTGGGGGCTTCAGGGACTACGAGCAGTACTTC.

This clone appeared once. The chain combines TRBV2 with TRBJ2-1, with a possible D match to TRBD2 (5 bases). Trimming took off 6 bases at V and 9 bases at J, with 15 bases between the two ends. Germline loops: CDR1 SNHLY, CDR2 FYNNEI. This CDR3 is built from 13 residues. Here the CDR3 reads CASSDLLVPEQFF. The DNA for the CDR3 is TGTGCCAGCAGCGATCTACTAGTCCCTGAGCAGTTCTTC.

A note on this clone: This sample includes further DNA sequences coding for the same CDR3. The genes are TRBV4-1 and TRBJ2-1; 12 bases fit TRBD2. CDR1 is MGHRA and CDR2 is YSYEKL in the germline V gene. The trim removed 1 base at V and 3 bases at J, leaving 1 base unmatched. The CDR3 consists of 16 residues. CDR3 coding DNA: TGCGCCAGCAGCCAAGGGACTAGCGGGGTCTACAATGAGCAGTTCTTC. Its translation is CASSQGTSGVYNEQFF.

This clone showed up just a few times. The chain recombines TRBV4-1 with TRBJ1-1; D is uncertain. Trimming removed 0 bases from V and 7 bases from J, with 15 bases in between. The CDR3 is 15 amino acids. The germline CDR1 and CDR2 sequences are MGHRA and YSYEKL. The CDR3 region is CASSQDLWGVGEAFF. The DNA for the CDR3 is TGCGCCAGCAGCCAAGATTTGTGGGGAGTAGGTGAAGCTTTCTTT.

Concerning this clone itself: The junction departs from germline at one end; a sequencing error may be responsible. This CDR3 reads CASSLDGGSMGTQYF. The CDR3 region has the DNA TGTGCTAGCAGCTTAGACGGCGGGAGCATGGGGACCCAGTACTTC. The chain employs TRBV7-7 and TRBJ2-5; 7 bases match TRBD2. Germline values: CDR1 SSHAT, CDR2 FNYEAQ (reference sequence). This CDR3 has 15 amino acids.

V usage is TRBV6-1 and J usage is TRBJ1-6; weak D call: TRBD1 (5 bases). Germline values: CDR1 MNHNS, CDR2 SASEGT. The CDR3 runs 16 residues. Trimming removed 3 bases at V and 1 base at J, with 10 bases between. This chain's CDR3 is CASSDGGKSYNSPLHF. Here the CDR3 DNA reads TGTGCCAGCAGTGATGGGGGGAAGTCCTATAATTCACCCCTCCACTTT.

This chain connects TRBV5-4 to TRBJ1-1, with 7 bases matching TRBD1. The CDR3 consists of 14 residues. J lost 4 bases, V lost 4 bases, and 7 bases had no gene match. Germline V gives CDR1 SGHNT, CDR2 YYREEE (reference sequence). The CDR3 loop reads CASSRVQGGTEAFF. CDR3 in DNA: TGTGCCAGCAGCCGGGTCCAGGGGGGCACTGAAGCTTTCTTT.

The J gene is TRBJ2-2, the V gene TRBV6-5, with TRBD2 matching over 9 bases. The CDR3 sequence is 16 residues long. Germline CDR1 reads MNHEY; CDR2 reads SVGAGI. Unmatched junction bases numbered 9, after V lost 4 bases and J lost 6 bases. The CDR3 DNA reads TGTGCCAGCAGTTTACTAGCGGGCTTTAGCGCCGGGGAGCTGTTTTTT. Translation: CASSLLAGFSAGELFF.

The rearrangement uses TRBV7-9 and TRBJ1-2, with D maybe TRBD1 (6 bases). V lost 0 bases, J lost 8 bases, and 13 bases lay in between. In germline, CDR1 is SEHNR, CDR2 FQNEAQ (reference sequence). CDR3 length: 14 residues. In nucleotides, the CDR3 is TGTGCCAGCAGCTTAGCGCTAACAGGGCACGGCTACACCTTC. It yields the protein CASSLALTGHGYTF.